A single sample gave rise to the 21 T cell receptor beta chains below, sequenced in a study of blood T cells in healthy people across ages. Through a sample-barcoded 5' primer and a J-beta primer mix, a second PCR was run for roughly 7 to 12 cycles. One entry per CDR3 protein, called by TCRdb with MiXCR from the 5' RACE reads. The table lists 450,000 to 600,000 distinct CDR3 sequences, around a quarter of them singletons, with approximately 3.6% in the top ten. The same sample was also studied in work on T cells of mothers and their children.

Sequencing was carried out using blood. The source of these receptors is a boy aged 2 to 10 in good health.

In DNA form, the CDR3 reads TGTGCTAGTGGTTTGTGGTGGGTCGGAGAGACCCAGTACTTC. Amino acids: CASGLWWVGETQYF. The V and J genes are TRBV12-5 and TRBJ2-5, with D hard to call. This CDR3 has 14 residues. Trimming shortened V by 2 bases and J by 4 bases, and 11 bases separated the two germline ends. The germline V gene has CDR1 LGHNT and CDR2 FRNRAP.

CDR3 protein: CSVAGGGDYGYTF. DNA for the CDR3: TGCAGCGTGGCCGGAGGGGGCGACTATGGCTACACCTTC. The J gene is TRBJ1-2, the V gene TRBV29-1; 7 bases agree with TRBD1. The CDR3 totals 13 residues. From germline, CDR1 is SQVTM and CDR2 ANQGSEA. After removal of 6 bases from V and 3 bases from J, the junction contained 7 bases not matched to a gene.

The J gene is TRBJ2-3, the V gene TRBV7-3, with a possible D match to TRBD1 (6 bases). This CDR3 spans 13 amino acids. Germline-derived CDR1 and CDR2 are SGHTA and FQGTGA. Trimming stripped 5 bases from V and 8 bases from J, with 14 bases between. CDR3 region: CASSQGTWSTQYF. CDR3 nucleotides: TGTGCCAGCAGCCAGGGGACGTGGAGTACGCAGTATTTT.

The CDR3 sequence is CSVDKGVNGYTF. The CDR3 nucleotides are TGCAGCGTTGACAAGGGAGTCAATGGCTACACCTTC. This sequence joins TRBV29-1 and TRBJ1-2; no clear D. Trimming shortened V by 3 bases and J by 6 bases, and 11 bases separated the two germline ends. In germline, CDR1 is SQVTM, CDR2 ANQGSEA. CDR3 length: 12 amino acids.

This clonotype was seen only a few times. The chain links TRBV19 to TRBJ2-7; D is possibly TRBD2 (6 bases). This CDR3 is 15 amino acids long. Germline V gene data show CDR1 as LNHDA and CDR2 as SQIVND (reference sequence). Between the trimmed V and J ends, which lost 4 bases and 2 bases, there was a span of 15 bases. CDR3 DNA: TGTGCCAGTAGTAGAGGGGACTCGAAGACCTACGAGCAGTACTTC. Translation: CASSRGDSKTYEQYF.

The chain links TRBV5-1 to TRBJ2-1; weak D call: TRBD2 (8 bases). V lost 0 bases, J lost 1 base, and 17 bases lay in between. Per the germline V gene, CDR1 is SGHRS and CDR2 is YFSETQ. The CDR3 is 18 residues long. The CDR3 nucleotides read TGCGCCAGCAGCTTGGAGGGGGCGGGACTAGGATCCTACAATGAGCAGTTCTTC. This encodes CASSLEGAGLGSYNEQFF.

V usage is TRBV7-9 and J usage is TRBJ2-7; 8 bases fit TRBD1. CDR3 length: 16 amino acids. J gave up 2 bases and V 4 bases, and 10 bases lay outside the gene matches. From germline, CDR1 is SEHNR and CDR2 FQNEAQ (reference sequence). The CDR3 is CASSSGTTGAPYEQYF. The CDR3 nucleotides read TGTGCCAGCAGCTCCGGGACGACAGGGGCACCCTACGAGCAGTACTTC.

This clonotype came up many times. The V gene is TRBV12-3 or TRBV12-4, the J gene TRBJ2-7, with D perhaps TRBD1 (6 bases). Trimming left V 0 bases short and J 7 bases short, with 10 bases between. The CDR3 length is 13 residues. CDR3 bases: TGTGCCAGCAGTTTAGCGCAGGGGAGAGAGCAGTACTTC. It encodes CASSLAQGREQYF.

This clonotype was observed many times. CDR3 protein: CASSPRDSSSGEQFF. CDR3 in DNA: TGTGCCAGCAGCCCAAGGGATTCGAGCTCAGGAGAGCAGTTCTTC. The chain uses TRBV11-2 and TRBJ2-1, with unresolved D. CDR1 and CDR2 from the germline V gene are SGHAT and FQNNGV. The germline V and J ends were trimmed by 5 bases and 10 bases, with 21 bases remaining between them. The length of the CDR3 is 15 residues.

This clonotype has just a few counts. The chain joins TRBV12-3 or TRBV12-4 to TRBJ2-5, with D unclear. There are 12 residues in the CDR3. Trimming cost V 4 bases and J 5 bases, with 8 bases left between them. The CDR3 sequence is CASSSHGETQYF. Written as DNA, the CDR3 is TGTGCCAGCAGTTCGCATGGGGAGACCCAGTACTTC.

This clonotype was counted many times. The V and J genes are TRBV5-1 and TRBJ1-1; TRBD1 might be the D (5 bases). The germline V gene has CDR1 SGHRS and CDR2 YFSETQ. The CDR3 length is 14 residues. The V end lost 4 bases, the J end lost 5 bases, and 15 bases lay between the germline ends. CDR3 sequence reads: CASSLEGRRTEAFF. CDR3 nucleotide sequence: TGCGCCAGCAGCCTGGAGGGGCGGAGAACTGAAGCTTTCTTT.

The V call is TRBV6-5, the J call TRBJ2-1; the match to TRBD2 covers 8 bases. The CDR3 is 15 amino acids. V lost 5 bases and J lost 0; bases outside the gene matches: 3. CDR1 is MNHEY, CDR2 SVGAGI, per germline. For the CDR3, the DNA is TGTGCCAGCAGTAAACTAGCGGCCTCCTACAATGAGCAGTTCTTC. It translates to CASSKLAASYNEQFF.

The sample holds a few counts of this clonotype. This rearrangement joins TRBV29-1 to TRBJ2-1, with D possibly matching TRBD2 (6 bases). This CDR3 region has 18 residues. Germline V gene data show CDR1 as SQVTM and CDR2 as ANQGSEA. V lost 0 bases and J lost 0, with 18 bases in between. Written as DNA, the CDR3 is TGCAGCGTTGAAGAAGGGTGGGGACGGGGGAGCTCCTACAATGAGCAGTTCTTC. Protein: CSVEEGWGRGSSYNEQFF.

This clonotype was recorded a few times. The rearrangement links TRBV12-3 or TRBV12-4 to TRBJ2-5; 9 bases line up with TRBD1. The CDR3 runs 15 residues. V was pared by 6 bases and J by 3 bases, with 8 bases of the junction left unmatched. The CDR3 DNA follows: TGTGCCAGCAGCTCCGGGACAGGGTCAAAAGAGACCCAGTACTTC. Amino acids: CASSSGTGSKETQYF.

This rearrangement joins TRBV7-8 to TRBJ1-4, with D unresolved. Trimming removed 3 bases from V and 8 bases from J, with 13 bases in between. The CDR3 covers 14 residues. From germline, CDR1 is SGHVS and CDR2 FQNEAQ. In DNA form, the CDR3 reads TGTGCCAGCAGCTTTCAGGTCCTCGGGGAAAAACTGTTTTTT. It codes for CASSFQVLGEKLFF.

CDR3 loop: CASSLTDSNSPLHF. CDR3 DNA: TGTGCCAGCAGCTTAACCGACAGTAATTCACCCCTCCACTTT. The rearrangement links TRBV7-3 to TRBJ1-6; a possible D gene is TRBD1 (5 bases). Deletions cut 0 bases from V and 6 bases from J, with 6 bases between. Germline V CDR1 and CDR2: SGHTA, FQGTGA. The CDR3 spans 14 residues.

The chain carries TRBV19 and TRBJ1-5, with 7 bases aligning to TRBD1. Per germline, CDR1 LNHDA and CDR2 SQIVND (reference sequence). The V segment lost 5 bases and the J segment 4 bases; nucleotides outside the gene matches: 8. This CDR3 has 15 residues. The CDR3 DNA is TGTGCCAGTAGTGACCCGGGACAGATAAATCAGCCCCAGCATTTT. Translation: CASSDPGQINQPQHF.

There are a few counts of this clonotype. The chain carries TRBV7-2 and TRBJ2-1; D is perhaps TRBD2 (5 bases). CDR3 length: 16 amino acids. The germline CDR1 and CDR2 sequences are SGHTA and FQGNSA. V lost 2 bases and J lost 0, with 11 bases in between. The CDR3 DNA sequence: TGTGCCAGCAGCTTAAGTAGCGCGATCTCCTACAATGAGCAGTTCTTC. It encodes CASSLSSAISYNEQFF.

This clonotype was seen a handful of times. The chain is built from TRBV7-9 and TRBJ2-1, with D maybe TRBD1 (5 bases). The DNA end is a closer match to TRBJ2-7, so the J assignment may be wrong. From germline, CDR1 is SEHNR and CDR2 FQNEAQ (reference sequence). The CDR3 has 14 amino acids. The CDR3 is CASSLEQVYHEQYF. The CDR3 DNA is TGTGCCAGCAGCTTAGAACAGGTCTACCACGAGCAGTACTTC.

The chain combines TRBV12-5 with TRBJ1-2; perhaps TRBD1 as D (6 bases). With 0 bases removed from V and 6 bases from J, the gap between germline ends came to 11 bases. This CDR3 is 14 amino acids long. Germline CDR1 is LGHNT and CDR2 is FRNRAP. The CDR3 DNA follows: TGTGCTAGTGGTTTGGTATACAGGGCGGATGGCTACACCTTC. Amino acids: CASGLVYRADGYTF.

This clonotype showed up just a few times. The chain recombines TRBV11-2 with TRBJ2-7, with D possibly being TRBD1 (6 bases). V lost 3 bases and J lost 1, with 13 bases in between. The germline V gene encodes CDR1 SGHAT and CDR2 FQNNGV. The CDR3 loop spans 15 amino acids. The CDR3 DNA follows: TGTGCCAGCAGCTTGCTCGACAGGCTGTCCTACGAGCAGTACTTC. This translates into CASSLLDRLSYEQYF.